These 17 T cell receptor beta chains were all obtained from the same sample, sequenced in a study of cytomegalovirus exposure and HLA in healthy donors. PCR amplification relied on 60 Vbeta primers (plus 13 Jbeta primers). TCRdb's copy holds only in-frame clones and misses some; the assay was immunoSEQ multiplex PCR. This table holds 150,000 to 200,000 clones, 80% to 90% found once. Sequences were obtained from PBMCs. Source of these receptors: a young man in good health and CMV-seropositive.

This chain connects TRBV25-1 to TRBJ1-1, with unresolved D. Trimming cost V 1 base and J 3 bases, with 18 bases left between them. The CDR3 is made up of 17 amino acids. Germline CDR1 is MGHDK and CDR2 is SYGVNS. CDR3 amino acids: CASSELIAWEEYTEAFF. CDR3 sequence (DNA): TGTGCCAGCAGTGAATTAATTGCGTGGGAGGAATACACTGAAGCTTTCTTT. Combining the CDR3 with reference TRBV25-1 and TRBJ1-1 gives the whole variable domain EADIYQTPRYLVIGTGKKITLECSQTMGHDKMYWYQQDPGMELHLIHYSYGVNSTEKGDLSSESTVSRIRTEHFPLTLESARPSHTSQYLCASSELIAWEEYTEAFFGQGTRLTVV.

The chain combines TRBV6-6 with TRBJ2-5; 10 bases are a match to TRBD1. With the DNA end fitting TRBJ2-7 better, the J assignment may be wrong. Germline values: CDR1 MNHNY, CDR2 SVGAGI (reference sequence). This CDR3 is 15 amino acids long. CDR3 sequence: CASRRDRGKSYEQYF. The CDR3 region has the DNA TGTGCCAGCAGGAGGGACAGGGGAAAATCCTACGAGCAGTACTTC.

This chain connects TRBV5-1 to TRBJ2-7; 7 bases fit TRBD2. The V gene end was trimmed by 4 bases and the J gene end by 0 bases; junction bases not matched to a gene: 7. This CDR3 has 15 residues. Germline V gene data show CDR1 as SGHRS and CDR2 as YFSETQ. CDR3 sequence: CASSVSSGSSYEQYF. For the CDR3, the DNA is TGCGCCAGCAGCGTCTCTAGCGGAAGCTCCTACGAGCAGTACTTC.

The chain couples TRBV19 to TRBJ1-2, with D possibly matching TRBD1 (5 bases). Trimming removed 7 bases from V and 8 bases from J, with 20 bases in between. There are 14 residues in the CDR3. The germline V gene encodes CDR1 LNHDA and CDR2 SQIVND (reference sequence). This CDR3 reads CASTEGAMRAGYTF. The CDR3 region has the DNA TGTGCCAGTACCGAAGGGGCGATGCGTGCAGGCTACACCTTC.

The rearrangement joins TRBV11-2 to TRBJ1-5; possibly TRBD1 for D (6 bases). Per the germline V gene, CDR1 is SGHAT and CDR2 is FQNNGV. The CDR3 is 16 amino acids. Trimming left V 4 bases short and J 3 bases short, with 16 bases between. In DNA, the CDR3 is TGTGCCAGCAGCTCTTTTGCGGGGGCCCTCAATCAGCCCCAGCATTTT. Translated, it gives CASSSFAGALNQPQHF. Full variable domain (missing parts from reference TRBV11-2 and TRBJ1-5): EAGVAQSPRYKIIEKRQSVAFWCNPISGHATLYWYQQILGQGPKLLIQFQNNGVVDDSQLPKDRFSAERLKGVDSTLKIQPAKLEDSAVYLCASSSFAGALNQPQHFGDGTRLSIL.

This clone was picked up a small number of times. This chain uses TRBV18 with TRBJ2-3; D is unclear. The CDR3 is made up of 16 amino acids. Trimming took 3 bases from V and 4 from J, leaving 17 bases between them. The germline V gene encodes CDR1 KGHSH and CDR2 LQKENI. The CDR3 region has the DNA TGTGCCAGCTCACCCCAGTGGTCAGGCCTGTCAGATACGCAGTATTTT. This sequence encodes CASSPQWSGLSDTQYF.

This clone showed up just a few times. The chain combines TRBV4-1 with TRBJ1-4, with D possibly matching TRBD1 (6 bases). Germline CDR1 MGHRA, CDR2 YSYEKL. The length of the CDR3 is 15 residues. V was pared by 8 bases and J by 7 bases, with 20 bases between. CDR3 coding DNA: TGCGCCAGCCGCACTACCTTAGGGGGAAGTGAAAAACTGTTTTTT. Translated: CASRTTLGGSEKLFF.

This rearrangement joins TRBV5-4 to TRBJ2-1, with 12 bases matching TRBD1. The germline V gene encodes CDR1 SGHNT and CDR2 YYREEE (reference sequence). This CDR3 comprises 15 residues. Unmatched junction bases numbered 8, after V lost 5 bases and J lost 8 bases. The CDR3 spells CASSPGTGGGDEQFF. CDR3 DNA sequence: TGTGCCAGCAGTCCCGGGACAGGGGGCGGAGATGAGCAGTTCTTC.

This clone was seen a single time. The gene calls are TRBV21-1 and TRBJ1-6; TRBD1 reflects the table's D call only, with no check against the DNA. TRBV21-1 is a listed pseudogene. This CDR3 has 15 amino acids. For the CDR3, the DNA is TGTGCCAGCAGCAAAACAGGACAGGGTATTTCACCCCTCCACTTT. Its translation: CASSKTGQGISPLHF.

This chain connects TRBV7-3 to TRBJ2-1; 10 bases fit TRBD1. CDR1 SGHTA and CDR2 FQGTGA come from the germline V gene. The CDR3 is 15 amino acids. The V gene end was trimmed by 5 bases and the J gene end by 8 bases; junction bases not matched to a gene: 9. CDR3 nucleotide sequence: TGTGCCAGCAGCCCGGGGACAGGGGTAAATGATGAGCAGTTCTTC. Translation gives CASSPGTGVNDEQFF. The full variable domain, completed using reference TRBV7-3 and TRBJ2-1, is GAGVSQTPSNKVTEKGKYVELRCDPISGHTALYWYRQSLGQGPEFLIYFQGTGAADDSGLPNDRFFAVRPEGSVSTLKIQRTERGDSAVYLCASSPGTGVNDEQFFGPGTRLTVL.

The chain uses TRBV14 and TRBJ1-6; D is unresolved. The CDR3 has 13 residues. Trimming cost V 4 bases and J 11 bases, with 12 bases left between them. CDR1 SGHDN and CDR2 FVKESK come from the germline V gene. The CDR3 sequence: CASSPRVEAPLHF. CDR3 sequence (DNA): TGTGCCAGCAGCCCCCGGGTTGAGGCACCCCTCCACTTT.

The rearrangement joins TRBV7-3 to TRBJ2-1, with 7 bases fitting TRBD1. CDR1 is SGHTA and CDR2 is FQGTGA in the germline V gene. V shed 1 base, J shed 4 bases, and the junction held 4 bases outside the gene matches. The CDR3 has 15 amino acids. The CDR3 is CASSLNRDRYNEQFF. In DNA, the CDR3 is TGTGCCAGCAGCTTAAACAGGGACAGATACAATGAGCAGTTCTTC.

This clone has a single count. The chain uses TRBV9 and TRBJ2-1, with D possibly matching TRBD2 (5 bases). Germline lookup yields CDR1 SGDLS and CDR2 YYNGEE. The CDR3 is made up of 16 amino acids. Trimming took off 3 bases at V and 0 bases at J, with 13 bases between the two ends. In DNA, the CDR3 is TGTGCCAGCAGCGCCCCCGGGATAAGCTCCTACAATGAGCAGTTCTTC. Translation: CASSAPGISSYNEQFF. Using reference TRBV9 and TRBJ2-1 for the parts outside the CDR3, the full variable domain is DSGVTQTPKHLITATGQRVTLRCSPRSGDLSVYWYQQSLDQGLQFLIQYYNGEERAKGNILERFSAQQFPDLHSELNLSSLELGDSALYFCASSAPGISSYNEQFFGPGTRLTVL.

The chain joins TRBV7-9 to TRBJ2-7; 8 nucleotides align to TRBD1. The J segment lost 4 bases and the V segment lost 4 bases, leaving 9 bases of the junction unmatched. The V gene's germline CDR1 is SEHNR and CDR2 FQNEAQ (reference sequence). This CDR3 is built from 15 residues. The CDR3 region is CASSSQRQGTYEQYF. CDR3 bases: TGTGCCAGCAGCTCCCAAAGACAGGGGACGTACGAGCAGTACTTC.

This clone was detected a few times. The chain uses TRBV2 and TRBJ2-2, with 9 nucleotides matching TRBD1. This CDR3 is built from 14 residues. The V gene end was trimmed by 8 bases and the J gene end by 6 bases; junction bases not matched to a gene: 7. Germline V gives CDR1 SNHLY, CDR2 FYNNEI. The CDR3 sequence is CASCRDRAAGELFF. CDR3 DNA: TGTGCCAGCTGCCGGGACAGGGCAGCCGGGGAGCTGTTTTTT.

The sample holds a few counts of this clone. The CDR3 DNA sequence: TGTGCCAGCAGTTTTCAGGGTGAAGCTTTCTTT. Its translation: CASSFQGEAFF. V gene TRBV5-4 combines with J gene TRBJ1-1, with D possibly TRBD1 on 5 matching bases. The CDR3 is 11 residues long. Germline V CDR1 and CDR2: SGHNT, YYREEE (reference sequence). The V gene lost 5 bases and the J gene lost 7 bases, with 9 bases spanning the gap.

This clone was seen a single time. V is TRBV5-6 and J is TRBJ2-7, with a tentative D call TRBD1 (6 bases). The CDR3 sequence is 17 residues long. Germline assignment: CDR1 SGHDT and CDR2 YYEEEE. V was pared by 0 bases and J by 5 bases, with 21 bases between. The CDR3 sequence: CASSLGFLTGVGDEQYF. CDR3 DNA sequence: TGTGCCAGCAGCTTGGGATTCCTGACAGGAGTCGGTGACGAGCAGTACTTC.